These 2 T cell receptor beta chains share one sample of origin, sequenced in a study of cytomegalovirus exposure and HLA in healthy donors. A multiplex PCR was run with 60 Vbeta primers and 13 Jbeta primers. Some clones are missing from TCRdb's copy, which holds only in-frame ones; the method was immunoSEQ multiplex PCR. The data contain about 140,000 clones, roughly 80% of them singletons. The specimen sequenced was PBMCs. The receptor set was obtained from a man younger than 30 in good health and CMV-seropositive.

This clone was found a few times. The chain employs TRBV2 and TRBJ1-2, with 8 bases identical to TRBD1. With 7 bases clipped from V and 4 bases from J, the junction kept 8 bases outside the gene matches. The germline gives CDR1 SNHLY, CDR2 FYNNEI. CDR3 length: 14 residues. This CDR3 reads CASTTTGTGYGYTF. The CDR3 DNA follows: TGTGCCAGCACTACGACAGGGACAGGCTATGGCTACACCTTC.

The chain is built from TRBV4-2 and TRBJ1-1, with TRBD1 matching 9 bases. The germline CDR1 and CDR2 sequences are LGHNA and YNFKEQ. V trimming: 2 bases; J trimming: 6 bases; junction bases outside the gene matches: 4. The CDR3 length is 14 residues. The CDR3 nucleotides read TGTGCCAGCAGCCAACGAAGGACAGGGGCTGAAGCTTTCTTT. This sequence encodes CASSQRRTGAEAFF.